This entry lists 25 T cell receptor beta chains sequenced from one sample in a study of blood T cells in healthy people across ages. A second PCR, run for roughly 6 to 11 cycles, used a sample-barcoded 5' primer plus a J-beta primer mix. TCRdb independently ran MiXCR on the 5' RACE reads; one entry per CDR3 protein. The table lists 1.5 million to 2 million distinct CDR3 sequences, 49% of them singletons. Sequenced: blood. The receptors derive from a woman between 40 and 50 years old in good health.

The gene calls are TRBV14 and TRBJ1-4; D not certain. This CDR3 spans 14 amino acids. Trimming removed 4 bases at V and 5 bases at J, with 11 bases between. Germline V lookup: CDR1 SGHDN, CDR2 FVKESK. The CDR3 DNA reads TGTGCCAGCAGCCCGTGGCGCCTGAATGAAAAACTGTTTTTT. Residues: CASSPWRLNEKLFF.

The V call is TRBV5-1, the J call TRBJ2-1; 8 bases fit TRBD1. After removal of 4 bases from V and 10 bases from J, the junction contained 4 bases not matched to a gene. Germline lookup yields CDR1 SGHRS and CDR2 YFSETQ. The CDR3 is 12 amino acids. The CDR3 region has the DNA TGCGCCAGCAGCATAGGGACAGGCGAGCAGTTCTTC. This translates into CASSIGTGEQFF.

CDR3 coding DNA: TGTGCCAGCAGCTGGGGCTCAGGGCGGCAAGAGACCCAGTACTTC. Protein sequence: CASSWGSGRQETQYF. This rearrangement joins TRBV7-9 to TRBJ2-5; a possible D gene is TRBD1 (5 bases). This CDR3 is 15 amino acids long. Trimming cost V 4 bases and J 2 bases, with 14 bases left between them. CDR1 is SEHNR and CDR2 is FQNEAQ in the germline V gene (reference sequence).

V usage is TRBV7-8 and J usage is TRBJ2-5, with D perhaps assigned TRBD1 or TRBD2 (6 bases each). The V and J ends lost 6 bases and 11 bases respectively, with 25 bases between them. The CDR3 is 15 amino acids. Germline V CDR1 and CDR2: SGHVS, FQNEAQ. CDR3 protein: CASSGGLRDNNEQYF. The CDR3, as DNA: TGTGCCAGCAGTGGAGGGTTGAGGGACAACAATGAGCAGTACTTC.

The chain links TRBV20-1 to TRBJ2-1, with D possibly matching TRBD2 (6 bases). V dropped 3 bases and J dropped 7 bases, with 19 bases sitting between them. Germline lookup yields CDR1 DFQATT and CDR2 SNEGSKA (reference sequence). This CDR3 has 15 residues. CDR3 nucleotide sequence: TGCAGTGCTAGTGCTCTTATGGCGGGGTGGAATGAGCAGTTCTTC. As protein: CSASALMAGWNEQFF.

The J gene is TRBJ1-1, the V gene TRBV7-3; the D is unclear. Germline loops: CDR1 SGHTA, CDR2 FQGTGA. There are 12 residues in the CDR3. The germline V and J ends were trimmed by 6 bases and 7 bases, with 12 bases remaining between them. CDR3 DNA: TGTGCCAGCAGGGCGGTCATGGGTGAAGCTTTCTTT. Translated, it gives CASRAVMGEAFF.

The chain uses TRBV2 and TRBJ1-5; 9 bases agree with TRBD1. Germline loops: CDR1 SNHLY, CDR2 FYNNEI. With 6 bases clipped from V and 3 bases from J, the junction kept 6 bases outside the gene matches. The CDR3 runs to 15 residues. The CDR3 is CASSADRGTNQPQHF. The CDR3 nucleotides read TGTGCCAGCAGCGCAGACAGGGGGACCAATCAGCCCCAGCATTTT.

The chain uses TRBV2 and TRBJ2-5; 7 bases match TRBD2. J gave up 3 bases and V 7 bases, and 14 bases lay outside the gene matches. The CDR3 has 16 residues. Germline CDR1 is SNHLY and CDR2 is FYNNEI. This CDR3 reads CASMGTGGGGKETQYF. The CDR3 DNA reads TGTGCCAGCATGGGGACCGGCGGGGGAGGAAAAGAGACCCAGTACTTC.

The chain has TRBV28 and TRBJ2-3; D ambiguous. The CDR3 consists of 16 residues. V lost 6 bases and J lost 2, with 18 bases in between. The germline V gene has CDR1 MDHEN and CDR2 SYDVKM. The CDR3 is CASSRTPPEPTDTQYF. CDR3 DNA: TGTGCCAGCAGCCGTACTCCGCCCGAGCCCACAGATACGCAGTATTTT.

The chain combines TRBV5-1 with TRBJ2-6, with D perhaps TRBD2 (7 bases). Germline-derived CDR1 and CDR2 are SGHRS and YFSETQ. The V gene lost 4 bases and the J gene lost 0 bases, with 26 bases spanning the gap. The CDR3 extends over 21 amino acids. This chain's CDR3 is CASSAVPGGALHASGANVLTF. Written as DNA, the CDR3 is TGCGCCAGCAGCGCAGTGCCGGGGGGCGCGCTACATGCCTCTGGGGCCAACGTCCTGACTTTC.

The J gene is TRBJ2-1, the V gene TRBV25-1; 11 positions agree with TRBD1. This CDR3 spans 15 amino acids. The V gene end was trimmed by 1 base and the J gene end by 6 bases; junction bases not matched to a gene: 2. Germline V gene data show CDR1 as MGHDK and CDR2 as SYGVNS. The CDR3 bases are TGTGCCAGCAGTGAATGGGGGACAGGGGGCAATGAGCAGTTCTTC. Translation: CASSEWGTGGNEQFF.

The V and J genes are TRBV7-8 and TRBJ2-1, with 9 bases that match TRBD2. Trimming removed 5 bases from V and 5 bases from J; junction bases left unmatched: 4. This CDR3 region has 14 residues. CDR1 and CDR2 from the germline V gene are SGHVS and FQNEAQ. The CDR3 nucleotides read TGTGCCAGCAGCCCGGGGACTAGCAACAATGAGCAGTTCTTC. Amino acid sequence: CASSPGTSNNEQFF.

This clonotype turned up a few times. V is TRBV29-1 and J is TRBJ2-5, with D possibly TRBD1 on 5 matching bases. Germline CDR1 reads SQVTM; CDR2 reads ANQGSEA. The germline V and J ends were trimmed by 7 bases and 4 bases, with 13 bases remaining between them. This CDR3 is built from 12 residues. The CDR3 here is CSADSFIETQYF. The CDR3 coding sequence is TGCAGCGCCGACAGCTTTATAGAGACCCAGTACTTC.

This clonotype was observed once. The chain combines TRBV4-2 with TRBJ1-1; the D gene is possibly TRBD1 (5 bases). This CDR3 contains 15 residues. Germline CDR1 reads LGHNA; CDR2 reads YNFKEQ. V lost 0 bases and J lost 4, with 12 bases in between. For the CDR3, the DNA is TGTGCCAGCAGCCAAGATAGGGCAGGGCCCACTGAAGCTTTCTTT. Its translation is CASSQDRAGPTEAFF.

This chain uses TRBV9 with TRBJ2-3; D is unclear. The germline V and J ends were trimmed by 1 base and 1 base, with 10 bases remaining between them. From germline, CDR1 is SGDLS and CDR2 YYNGEE. This CDR3 is 15 amino acids long. In DNA, the CDR3 is TGTGCCAGCAGCGTAACCGAGTGGGGCACAGATACGCAGTATTTT. Protein: CASSVTEWGTDTQYF. Complete variable domain (other parts from reference TRBV9 and TRBJ2-3): DSGVTQTPKHLITATGQRVTLRCSPRSGDLSVYWYQQSLDQGLQFLIQYYNGEERAKGNILERFSAQQFPDLHSELNLSSLELGDSALYFCASSVTEWGTDTQYFGPGTRLTVL.

A single count supports this clonotype. The rearrangement joins TRBV6-4 to TRBJ1-5; a possible D gene is TRBD1 (6 bases). The V end lost 8 bases, the J end lost 0 bases, and 17 bases lay between the germline ends. CDR1 and CDR2 from the germline V gene are MRHNA and SNTAGT. The CDR3 runs to 16 residues. CDR3 DNA: TGTGCCAGCCGGGGGCTACAGATCTATAGCAATCAGCCCCAGCATTTT. This codes for CASRGLQIYSNQPQHF.

The genes are TRBV7-9 and TRBJ2-1; no clear D. Trimming shortened V by 4 bases and J by 6 bases, and 10 bases separated the two germline ends. The V gene's germline CDR1 is SEHNR and CDR2 FQNEAQ (reference sequence). The CDR3 has 13 amino acids. The CDR3 DNA sequence: TGTGCCAGCAGCTCTTTCTCTCGCAATGAGCAGTTCTTC. It is translated as CASSSFSRNEQFF. The complete variable domain, with remaining parts taken from reference TRBV7-9 and TRBJ2-1, reads DTGVSQNPRHKITKRGQNVTFRCDPISEHNRLYWYRQTLGQGPEFLTYFQNEAQLEKSRLLSDRFSAERPKGSFSTLEIQRTEQGDSAMYLCASSSFSRNEQFFGPGTRLTVL.

V usage is TRBV18 and J usage is TRBJ1-5; 7 bases are shared with TRBD1. The V gene end was trimmed by 2 bases and the J gene end by 6 bases; junction bases not matched to a gene: 7. The CDR3 has 15 residues. From germline, CDR1 is KGHSH and CDR2 LQKENI. Here the CDR3 reads CASSPDRVGSQPQHF. CDR3 bases: TGTGCCAGCTCACCAGACAGGGTTGGGAGTCAGCCCCAGCATTTT.

This clonotype was counted once. The chain is built from TRBV6-5 and TRBJ1-1; the D gene is possibly TRBD1 (5 bases). Per the germline V gene, CDR1 is MNHEY and CDR2 is SVGAGI. This CDR3 region has 14 residues. V lost 8 bases, J lost 2 bases, and 15 bases lay in between. The CDR3 region is CASGRQGPNTEAFF. CDR3 coding DNA: TGTGCCAGCGGGCGTCAGGGTCCAAACACTGAAGCTTTCTTT.

This chain uses TRBV28 with TRBJ2-5; D gene unclear. CDR3 size: 12 residues. CDR1 is MDHEN, CDR2 SYDVKM, per germline. V was shortened by 3 bases and J by 11 bases, with 13 bases between the two germline ends. The CDR3 spells CASSFPLQGQYF. DNA of the CDR3: TGTGCCAGCAGTTTCCCTCTACAAGGGCAGTACTTC. Using reference TRBV28 and TRBJ2-5 for the parts outside the CDR3, the full variable domain is DVKVTQSSRYLVKRTGEKVFLECVQDMDHENMFWYRQDPGLGLRLIYFSYDVKMKEKGDIPEGYSVSREKKERFSLILESASTNQTSMYLCASSFPLQGQYFGPGTRLLVL.

V gene TRBV29-1 combines with J gene TRBJ1-1; D is uncertain. The germline gives CDR1 SQVTM, CDR2 ANQGSEA. V lost 3 bases to trimming and J lost 2 bases, with 4 bases between them. The CDR3 runs 11 residues. The CDR3 is CSVEGNTEAFF. CDR3 sequence (DNA): TGCAGCGTTGAGGGTAACACTGAAGCTTTCTTT.

V usage is TRBV6-2 or TRBV6-3 and J usage is TRBJ2-3, with D perhaps matching TRBD1 or TRBD2 (5 bases each). Trimming removed 6 bases at V and 6 bases at J, with 13 bases between. The CDR3 totals 13 residues. Germline assignment: CDR1 MNHEY and CDR2 SVGEGT. CDR3 loop: CASRGTAGDTQYF. In DNA form, the CDR3 reads TGTGCCAGCAGGGGGACGGCGGGTGATACGCAGTATTTT.

The chain couples TRBV20-1 to TRBJ1-1; a possible D gene is TRBD1 (5 bases). Germline CDR1 and CDR2: DFQATT and SNEGSKA (reference sequence). With 0 bases removed from V and 5 bases from J, the gap between germline ends came to 19 bases. CDR3 length: 16 residues. CDR3 DNA: TGCAGTGCTAGAGATGCTGGGAAGGGGCGAGAGACTGAAGCTTTCTTT. It translates to CSARDAGKGRETEAFF.

The rearrangement joins TRBV7-2 to TRBJ2-7; 13 bases line up with TRBD2. Germline values: CDR1 SGHTA, CDR2 FQGNSA. The CDR3 contains 16 residues. The ends lost 5 bases at V and 1 base at J; junction bases unmatched: 5. CDR3 DNA sequence: TGTGCCAGCAGCCCGTGGACTAGCGGGGGATCCTACGAGCAGTACTTC. Protein: CASSPWTSGGSYEQYF.

The V gene is TRBV4-1, the J gene TRBJ2-3; 7 nucleotides line up with TRBD1. This CDR3 is 15 amino acids long. V trimming: 0 bases; J trimming: 4 bases; junction bases outside the gene matches: 4. Germline V CDR1 and CDR2: MGHRA, YSYEKL. CDR3 residues: CASSQESQGADTQYF. The CDR3 bases are TGCGCCAGCAGCCAAGAGTCCCAGGGGGCAGATACGCAGTATTTT.